The T cell receptor (beta chain) under discussion was sequenced for a study of blood T cells in healthy people across ages. Primers used in a second PCR of about 7 to 12 cycles were a sample-barcoded 5' primer and a J-beta primer mix. A single record per CDR3 protein comes from TCRdb applying MiXCR to the 5' RACE reads. This sample has about 730,000 distinct CDR3 sequences, with roughly 45% found just once. The CDR3 runs to 15 residues. J was trimmed by 4 bases and V by 5 bases; bases with no gene match: 6. The TCR comes from a woman aged 60-75 years in good health. The chain joins TRBV12-3 or TRBV12-4 to TRBJ2-1; 9 bases align to TRBD1. Sequenced sample: blood. The CDR3 sequence: CASSTGGLRYNEQFF. For the CDR3, the DNA is TGTGCCAGCAGTACAGGGGGCCTTAGGTACAATGAGCAGTTCTTC.